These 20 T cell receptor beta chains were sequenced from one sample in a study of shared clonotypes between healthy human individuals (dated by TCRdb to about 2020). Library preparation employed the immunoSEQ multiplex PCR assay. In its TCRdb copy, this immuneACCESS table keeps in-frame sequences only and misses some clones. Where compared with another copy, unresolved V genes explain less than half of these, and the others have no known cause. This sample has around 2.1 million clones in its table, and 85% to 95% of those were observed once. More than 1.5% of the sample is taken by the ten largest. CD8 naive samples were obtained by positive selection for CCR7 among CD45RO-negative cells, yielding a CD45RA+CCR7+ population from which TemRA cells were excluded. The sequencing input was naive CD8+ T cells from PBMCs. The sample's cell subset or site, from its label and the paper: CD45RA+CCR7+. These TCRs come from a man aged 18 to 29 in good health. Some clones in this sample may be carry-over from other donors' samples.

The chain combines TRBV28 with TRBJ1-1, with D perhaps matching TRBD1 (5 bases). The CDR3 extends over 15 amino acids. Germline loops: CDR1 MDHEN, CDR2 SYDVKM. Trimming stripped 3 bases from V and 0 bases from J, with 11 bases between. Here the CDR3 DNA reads TGTGCCAGCAGTTTCCGACAGCTCATGAACACTGAAGCTTTCTTT. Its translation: CASSFRQLMNTEAFF.

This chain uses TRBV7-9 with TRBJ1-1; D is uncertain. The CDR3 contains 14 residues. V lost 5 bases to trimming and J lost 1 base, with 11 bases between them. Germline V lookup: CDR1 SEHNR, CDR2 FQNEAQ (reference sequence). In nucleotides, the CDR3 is TGTGCCAGCAGCCCACAACCTCGGAACACTGAAGCTTTCTTT. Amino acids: CASSPQPRNTEAFF.

The CDR3 is CATKDPSGYYGYTF. CDR3 nucleotides: TGTGCCACCAAAGACCCGTCGGGGTACTATGGCTACACCTTC. The genes are TRBV27 and TRBJ1-2; D is undetermined. V was trimmed by 10 bases and J by 3 bases, leaving 18 bases between them. The germline gives CDR1 MNHEY, CDR2 SMNVEV (reference sequence). The CDR3 loop spans 14 amino acids.

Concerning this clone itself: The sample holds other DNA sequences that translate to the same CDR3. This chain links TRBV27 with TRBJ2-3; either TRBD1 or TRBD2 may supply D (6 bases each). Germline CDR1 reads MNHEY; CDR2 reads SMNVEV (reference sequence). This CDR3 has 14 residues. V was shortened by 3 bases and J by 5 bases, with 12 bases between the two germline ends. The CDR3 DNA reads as TGTGCCAGCAGTTTGTTAGGGGGGAGAGATACGCAGTATTTT. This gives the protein CASSLLGGRDTQYF.

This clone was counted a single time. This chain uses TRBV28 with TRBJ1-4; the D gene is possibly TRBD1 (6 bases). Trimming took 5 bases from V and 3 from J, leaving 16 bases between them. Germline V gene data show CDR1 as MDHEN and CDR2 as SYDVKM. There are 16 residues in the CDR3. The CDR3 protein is CASSRSTGTSNEKLFF. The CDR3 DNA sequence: TGTGCCAGCAGTCGATCGACCGGGACATCTAATGAAAAACTGTTTTTT.

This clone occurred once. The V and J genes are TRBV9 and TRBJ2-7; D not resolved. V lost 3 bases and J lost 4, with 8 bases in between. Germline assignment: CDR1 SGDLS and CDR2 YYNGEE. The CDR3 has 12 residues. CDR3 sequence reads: CASSGEVYEQYF. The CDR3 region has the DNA TGTGCCAGCAGCGGCGAAGTTTACGAGCAGTACTTC.

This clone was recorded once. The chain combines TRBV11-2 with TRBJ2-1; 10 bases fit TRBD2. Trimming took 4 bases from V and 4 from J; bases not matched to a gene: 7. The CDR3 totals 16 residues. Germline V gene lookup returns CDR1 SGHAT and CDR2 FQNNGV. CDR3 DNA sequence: TGTGCCAGCAGCTCCTCTAGCGGGAGTAGGTACAATGAGCAGTTCTTC. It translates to CASSSSSGSRYNEQFF.

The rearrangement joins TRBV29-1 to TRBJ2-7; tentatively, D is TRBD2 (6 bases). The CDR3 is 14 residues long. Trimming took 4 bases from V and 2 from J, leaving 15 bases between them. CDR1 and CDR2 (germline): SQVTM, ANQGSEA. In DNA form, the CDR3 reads TGCAGCGTTGGTTCGGCGGGGAGAACCTACGAGCAGTACTTC. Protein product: CSVGSAGRTYEQYF.

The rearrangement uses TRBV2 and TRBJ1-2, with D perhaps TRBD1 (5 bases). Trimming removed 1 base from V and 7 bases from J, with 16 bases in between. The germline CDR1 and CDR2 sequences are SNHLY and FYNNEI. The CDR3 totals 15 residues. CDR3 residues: CASSEVPGDEFGYTF. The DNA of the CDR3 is TGTGCCAGCAGTGAAGTACCGGGGGATGAATTTGGCTACACCTTC. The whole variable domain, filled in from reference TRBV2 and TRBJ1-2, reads EPEVTQTPSHQVTQMGQEVILRCVPISNHLYFYWYRQILGQKVEFLVSFYNNEISEKSEIFDDQFSVERPDGSNFTLKIRSTKLEDSAMYFCASSEVPGDEFGYTFGSGTRLTVV.

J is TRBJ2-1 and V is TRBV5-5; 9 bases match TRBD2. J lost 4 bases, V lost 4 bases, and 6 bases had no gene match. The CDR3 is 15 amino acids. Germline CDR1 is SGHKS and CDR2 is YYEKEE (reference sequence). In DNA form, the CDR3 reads TGTGCCAGCAGCCCGACTAGCGGCCCTTACAATGAGCAGTTCTTC. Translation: CASSPTSGPYNEQFF.

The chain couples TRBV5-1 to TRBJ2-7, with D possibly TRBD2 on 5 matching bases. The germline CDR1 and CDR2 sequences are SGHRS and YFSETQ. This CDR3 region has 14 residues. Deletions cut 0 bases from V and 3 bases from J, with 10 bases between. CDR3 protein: CASSLGGYNYEQYF. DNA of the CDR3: TGCGCCAGCAGCTTGGGAGGGTACAACTACGAGCAGTACTTC. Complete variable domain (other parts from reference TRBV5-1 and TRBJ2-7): KAGVTQTPRYLIKTRGQQVTLSCSPISGHRSVSWYQQTPGQGLQFLFEYFSETQRNKGNFPGRFSGRQFSNSRSEMNVSTLELGDSALYLCASSLGGYNYEQYFGPGTRLTVT.

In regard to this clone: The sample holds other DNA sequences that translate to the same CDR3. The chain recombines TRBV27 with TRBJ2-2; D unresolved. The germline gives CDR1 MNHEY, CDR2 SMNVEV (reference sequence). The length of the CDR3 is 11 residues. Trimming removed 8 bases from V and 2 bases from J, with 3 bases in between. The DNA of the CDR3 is TGTGCCAGCTCTAACACCGGGGAGCTGTTTTTT. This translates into CASSNTGELFF.

The CDR3 DNA reads as TGTGCCAGCAGTCCGTCTAGTGGGGAGTACCACAATGAGCAGTTCTTC. Its translation is CASSPSSGEYHNEQFF. The chain employs TRBV27 and TRBJ2-1; the D gene is possibly TRBD2 (5 bases). CDR1 is MNHEY and CDR2 is SMNVEV in the germline V gene (reference sequence). This CDR3 region has 16 residues. Trimming took off 5 bases at V and 5 bases at J, with 19 bases between the two ends.

CDR3 amino acids: CASGDYLNTGELFF. Here the CDR3 DNA reads TGTGCCAGTGGGGACTACCTGAACACCGGGGAGCTGTTTTTT. The V call is TRBV19, the J call TRBJ2-2; 7 nucleotides line up with TRBD2. CDR1 is LNHDA and CDR2 is SQIVND in the germline V gene (reference sequence). The CDR3 consists of 14 residues. Trimming at V came to 8 bases and at J to 1 base, leaving 4 bases not matched to a gene.

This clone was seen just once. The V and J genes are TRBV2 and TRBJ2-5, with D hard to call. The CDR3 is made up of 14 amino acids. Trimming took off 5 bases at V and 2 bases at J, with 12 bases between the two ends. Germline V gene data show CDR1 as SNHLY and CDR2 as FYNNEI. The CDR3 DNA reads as TGTGCCAGCAGTCCCGGGCAGCTACAAGAGACCCAGTACTTC. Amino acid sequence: CASSPGQLQETQYF.

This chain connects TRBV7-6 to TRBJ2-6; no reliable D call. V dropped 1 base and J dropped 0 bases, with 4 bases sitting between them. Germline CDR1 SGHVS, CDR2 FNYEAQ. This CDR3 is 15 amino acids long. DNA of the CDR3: TGTGCCAGCAGCTTAGGGGCCTCTGGGGCCAACGTCCTGACTTTC. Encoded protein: CASSLGASGANVLTF.

CDR3 sequence reads: CASSQEFQGSWATDTQYF. The CDR3 region has the DNA TGCGCCAGCAGCCAAGAATTCCAGGGTAGCTGGGCGACAGATACGCAGTATTTT. The V call is TRBV4-3, the J call TRBJ2-3; D might be TRBD1 (5 bases). Deletions cut 0 bases from V and 3 bases from J, with 19 bases between. CDR3 length: 18 amino acids. Germline loops: CDR1 LGHNA, CDR2 YSLEER.

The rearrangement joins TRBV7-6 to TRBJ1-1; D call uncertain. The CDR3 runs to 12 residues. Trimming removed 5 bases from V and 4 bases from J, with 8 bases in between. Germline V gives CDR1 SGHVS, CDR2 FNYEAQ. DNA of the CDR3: TGTGCCAGCAGCCAGGTCGGCACTGAAGCTTTCTTT. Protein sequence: CASSQVGTEAFF.

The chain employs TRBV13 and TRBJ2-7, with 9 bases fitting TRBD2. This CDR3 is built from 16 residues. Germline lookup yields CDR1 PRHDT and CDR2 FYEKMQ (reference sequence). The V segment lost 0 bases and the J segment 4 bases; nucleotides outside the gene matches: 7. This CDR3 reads CASSLGGGRANYEQYF. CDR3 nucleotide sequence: TGTGCCAGCAGCTTAGGGGGCGGGAGGGCCAATTACGAGCAGTACTTC.

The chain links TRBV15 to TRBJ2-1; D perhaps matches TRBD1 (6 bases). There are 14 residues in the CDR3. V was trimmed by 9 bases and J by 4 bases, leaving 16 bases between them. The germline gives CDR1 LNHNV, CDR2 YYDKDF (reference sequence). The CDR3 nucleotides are TGTGCCACAGCTGGGGGCTTTGGGTACAATGAGCAGTTCTTC. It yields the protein CATAGGFGYNEQFF. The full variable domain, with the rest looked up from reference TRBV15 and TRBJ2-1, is DAMVIQNPRYQVTQFGKPVTLSCSQTLNHNVMYWYQQKSSQAPKLLFHYYDKDFNNEADTPDNFQSRRPNTSFCFLDIRSPGLGDTAMYLCATAGGFGYNEQFFGPGTRLTVL.